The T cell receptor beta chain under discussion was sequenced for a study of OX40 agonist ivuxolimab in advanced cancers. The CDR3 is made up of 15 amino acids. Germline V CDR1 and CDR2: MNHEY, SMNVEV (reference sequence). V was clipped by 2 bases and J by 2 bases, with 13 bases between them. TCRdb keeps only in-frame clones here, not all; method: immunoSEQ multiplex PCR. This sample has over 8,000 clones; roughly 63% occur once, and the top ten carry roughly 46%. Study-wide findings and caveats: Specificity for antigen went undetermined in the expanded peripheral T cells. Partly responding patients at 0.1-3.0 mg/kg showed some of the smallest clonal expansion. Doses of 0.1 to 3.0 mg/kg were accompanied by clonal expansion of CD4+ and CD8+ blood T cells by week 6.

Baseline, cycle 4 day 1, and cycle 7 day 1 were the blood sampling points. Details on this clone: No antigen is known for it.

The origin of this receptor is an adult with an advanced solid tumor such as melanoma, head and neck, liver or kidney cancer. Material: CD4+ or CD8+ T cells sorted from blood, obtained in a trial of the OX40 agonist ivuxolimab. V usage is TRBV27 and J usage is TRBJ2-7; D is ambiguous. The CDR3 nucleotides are TGTGCCAGCAGTTTAACGTTGGGCAGAACCTACGAGCAGTACTTC. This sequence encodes CASSLTLGRTYEQYF.